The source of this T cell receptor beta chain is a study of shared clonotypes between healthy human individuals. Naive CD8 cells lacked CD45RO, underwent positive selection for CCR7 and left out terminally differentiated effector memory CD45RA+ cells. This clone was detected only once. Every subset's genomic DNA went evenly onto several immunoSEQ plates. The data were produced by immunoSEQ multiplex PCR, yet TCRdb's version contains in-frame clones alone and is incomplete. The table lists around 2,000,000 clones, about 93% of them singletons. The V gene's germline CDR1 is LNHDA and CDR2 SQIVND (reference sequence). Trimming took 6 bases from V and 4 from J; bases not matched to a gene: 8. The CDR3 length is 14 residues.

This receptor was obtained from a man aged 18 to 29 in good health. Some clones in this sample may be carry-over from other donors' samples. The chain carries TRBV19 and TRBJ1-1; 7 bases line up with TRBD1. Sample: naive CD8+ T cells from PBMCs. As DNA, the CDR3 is TGTGCCAGTAGCCTAACAGGGGTCCCCACTGAAGCTTTCTTT. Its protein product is CASSLTGVPTEAFF.